This T cell receptor (beta chain) emerged from a study of blood T cell repertoires in COVID-19. All recovered Cohort 3 donors got two negative PCRs, got clearance, or saw symptom resolution. The V gene's germline CDR1 is SQVTM and CDR2 ANQGSEA. CDR3 length: 11 amino acids. The germline V and J ends were trimmed by 6 bases and 4 bases, with 8 bases remaining between them. Data came from immunoSEQ multiplex PCR; TCRdb stores just in-frame clones and leaves some out. The sample shows 150,000 to 200,000 clones, around 85% of them seen only once. This TCR derives from a man in his forties who had recovered from COVID-19. Sequenced input: PBMCs or T cells enriched from blood (not recorded which). The chain has TRBV29-1 and TRBJ2-3, with a tentative D call TRBD1 (5 bases). This chain's CDR3 is CSVQGSDTQYF. CDR3 DNA: TGCAGCGTGCAGGGATCAGATACGCAGTATTTT.